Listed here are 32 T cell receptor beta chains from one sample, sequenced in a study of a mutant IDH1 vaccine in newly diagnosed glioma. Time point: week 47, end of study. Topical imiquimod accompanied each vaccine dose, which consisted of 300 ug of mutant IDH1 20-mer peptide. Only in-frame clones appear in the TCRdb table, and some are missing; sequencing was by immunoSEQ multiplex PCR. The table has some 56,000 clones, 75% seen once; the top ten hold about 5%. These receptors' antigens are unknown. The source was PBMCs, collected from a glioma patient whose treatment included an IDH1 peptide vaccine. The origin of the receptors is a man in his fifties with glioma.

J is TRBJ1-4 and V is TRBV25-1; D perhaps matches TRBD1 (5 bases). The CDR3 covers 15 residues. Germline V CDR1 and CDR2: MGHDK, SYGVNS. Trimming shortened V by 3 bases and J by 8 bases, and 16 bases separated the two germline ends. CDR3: CASSDMGGIEEKLFF. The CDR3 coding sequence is TGTGCCAGCAGTGATATGGGGGGAATTGAGGAAAAACTGTTTTTT.

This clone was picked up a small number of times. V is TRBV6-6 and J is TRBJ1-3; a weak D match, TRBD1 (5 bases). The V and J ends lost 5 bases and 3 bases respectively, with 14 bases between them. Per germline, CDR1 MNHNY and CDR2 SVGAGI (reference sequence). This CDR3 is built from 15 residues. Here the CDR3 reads CASSPRDLNGNTIYF. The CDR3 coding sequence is TGTGCCAGCAGTCCCAGGGATTTAAATGGAAACACCATATATTTT.

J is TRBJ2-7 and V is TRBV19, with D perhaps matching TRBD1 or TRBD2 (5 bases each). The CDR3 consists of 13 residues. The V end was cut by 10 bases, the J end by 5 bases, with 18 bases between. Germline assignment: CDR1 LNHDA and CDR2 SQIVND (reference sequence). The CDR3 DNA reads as TGTGCCACACAAAAATTGGGGGATCACGAGCAGTACTTC. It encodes CATQKLGDHEQYF.

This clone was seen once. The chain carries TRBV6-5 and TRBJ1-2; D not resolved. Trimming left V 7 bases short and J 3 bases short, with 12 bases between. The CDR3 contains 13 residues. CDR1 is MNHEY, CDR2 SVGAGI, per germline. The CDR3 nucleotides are TGTGCCAGCACCCTGGCGGCGGACTATGGCTACACCTTC. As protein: CASTLAADYGYTF.

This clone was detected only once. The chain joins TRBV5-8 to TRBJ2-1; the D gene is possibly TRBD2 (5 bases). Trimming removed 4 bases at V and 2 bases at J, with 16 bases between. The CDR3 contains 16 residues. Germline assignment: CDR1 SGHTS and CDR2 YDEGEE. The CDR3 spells CASSPTLARTYNEQFF. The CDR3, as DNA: TGTGCCAGCAGCCCTACTTTAGCGAGAACCTACAATGAGCAGTTCTTC.

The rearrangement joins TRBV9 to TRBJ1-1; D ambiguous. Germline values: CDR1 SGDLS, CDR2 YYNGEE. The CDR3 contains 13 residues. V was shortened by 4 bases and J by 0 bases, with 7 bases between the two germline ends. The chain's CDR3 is CASSTSMNTEAFF. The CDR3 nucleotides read TGTGCCAGCAGCACCTCCATGAACACTGAAGCTTTCTTT. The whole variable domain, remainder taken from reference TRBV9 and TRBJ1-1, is DSGVTQTPKHLITATGQRVTLRCSPRSGDLSVYWYQQSLDQGLQFLIQYYNGEERAKGNILERFSAQQFPDLHSELNLSSLELGDSALYFCASSTSMNTEAFFGQGTRLTVV.

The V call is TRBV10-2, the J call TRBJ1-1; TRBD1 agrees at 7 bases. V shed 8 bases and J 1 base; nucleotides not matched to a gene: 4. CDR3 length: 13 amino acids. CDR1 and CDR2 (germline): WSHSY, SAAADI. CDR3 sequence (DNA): TGCGCCAGCGGGGGACAGTGGAACACTGAAGCTTTCTTT. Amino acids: CASGGQWNTEAFF.

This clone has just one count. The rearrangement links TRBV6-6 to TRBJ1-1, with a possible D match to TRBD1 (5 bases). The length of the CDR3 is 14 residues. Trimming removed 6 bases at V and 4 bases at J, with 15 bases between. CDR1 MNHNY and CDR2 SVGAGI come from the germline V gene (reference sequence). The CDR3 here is CASSFSRDGTEAFF. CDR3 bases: TGTGCCAGCAGCTTCAGTCGGGACGGCACTGAAGCTTTCTTT.

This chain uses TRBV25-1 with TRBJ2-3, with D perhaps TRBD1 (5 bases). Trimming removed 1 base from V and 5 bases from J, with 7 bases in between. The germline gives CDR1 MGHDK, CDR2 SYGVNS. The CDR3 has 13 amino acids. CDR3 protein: CASSELGEDTQYF. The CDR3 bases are TGTGCCAGCAGTGAATTAGGGGAAGATACGCAGTATTTT.

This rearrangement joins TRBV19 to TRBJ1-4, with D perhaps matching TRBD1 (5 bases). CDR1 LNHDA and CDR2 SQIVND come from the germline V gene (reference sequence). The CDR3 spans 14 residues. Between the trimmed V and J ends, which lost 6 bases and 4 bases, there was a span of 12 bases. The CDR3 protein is CASRNDRINEKLFF. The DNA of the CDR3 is TGTGCCAGTAGAAATGACAGAATTAATGAAAAACTGTTTTTT. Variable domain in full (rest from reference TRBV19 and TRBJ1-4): DGGITQSPKYLFRKEGQNVTLSCEQNLNHDAMYWYRQDPGQGLRLIYYSQIVNDFQKGDIAEGYSVSREKKESFPLTVTSAQKNPTAFYLCASRNDRINEKLFFGSGTQLSVL.

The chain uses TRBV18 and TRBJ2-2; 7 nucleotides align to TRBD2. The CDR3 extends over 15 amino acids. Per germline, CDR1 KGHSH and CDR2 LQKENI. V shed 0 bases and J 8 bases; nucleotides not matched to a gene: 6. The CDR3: CASSPPGGSTGELFF. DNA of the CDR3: TGTGCCAGCTCACCACCGGGGGGGTCGACGGGGGAGCTGTTTTTT.

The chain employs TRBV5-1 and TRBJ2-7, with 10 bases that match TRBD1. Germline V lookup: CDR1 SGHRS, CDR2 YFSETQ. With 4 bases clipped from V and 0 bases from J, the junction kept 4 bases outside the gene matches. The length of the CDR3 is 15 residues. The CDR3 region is CASSARQGASYEQYF. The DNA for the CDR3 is TGCGCCAGCAGCGCCCGACAGGGGGCCTCCTACGAGCAGTACTTC.

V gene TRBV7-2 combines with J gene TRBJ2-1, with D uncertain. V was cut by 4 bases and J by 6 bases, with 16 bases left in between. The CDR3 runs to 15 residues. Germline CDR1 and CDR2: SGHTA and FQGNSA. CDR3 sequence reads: CASSSAVGHGNEQFF. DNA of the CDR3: TGTGCCAGCAGCTCAGCTGTAGGGCACGGCAATGAGCAGTTCTTC.

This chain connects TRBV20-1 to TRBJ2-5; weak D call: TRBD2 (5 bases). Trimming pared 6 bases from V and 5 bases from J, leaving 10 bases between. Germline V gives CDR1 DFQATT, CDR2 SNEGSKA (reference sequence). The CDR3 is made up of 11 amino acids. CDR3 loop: CSAISGETQYF. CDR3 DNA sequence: TGCAGTGCCATAAGCGGTGAGACCCAGTACTTC.

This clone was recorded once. The CDR3, as DNA: TGCGCCAGCAGCACCACCTTGACGGGGGCCCGAGGGAAGACCCAGTACTTC. Translating it yields CASSTTLTGARGKTQYF. The genes are TRBV5-1 and TRBJ2-5; D possibly uses TRBD1 or TRBD2 (6 bases each). V was trimmed by 4 bases and J by 6 bases, leaving 25 bases between them. The germline V gene encodes CDR1 SGHRS and CDR2 YFSETQ. The CDR3 is 17 amino acids.

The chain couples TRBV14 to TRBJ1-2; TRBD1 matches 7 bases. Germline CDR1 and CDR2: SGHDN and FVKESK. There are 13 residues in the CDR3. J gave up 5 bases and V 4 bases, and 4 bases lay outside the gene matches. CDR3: CASSPTGIYGYTF. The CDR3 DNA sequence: TGTGCCAGCAGCCCGACAGGGATTTATGGCTACACCTTC.

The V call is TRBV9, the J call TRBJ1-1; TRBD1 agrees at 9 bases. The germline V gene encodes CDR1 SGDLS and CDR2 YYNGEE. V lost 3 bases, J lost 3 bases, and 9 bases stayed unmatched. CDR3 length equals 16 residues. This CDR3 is CASSESMDRGDTEAFF. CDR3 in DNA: TGTGCCAGCAGCGAATCCATGGACAGGGGAGACACTGAAGCTTTCTTT.

The CDR3 protein is CASSLRSYGYTF. CDR3 in DNA: TGTGCCAGCAGCTTACGCTCATATGGCTACACCTTC. The chain has TRBV7-2 and TRBJ1-2; no reliable D call. The CDR3 totals 12 residues. In germline, CDR1 is SGHTA, CDR2 FQGNSA. V shed 2 bases and J shed 5 bases, with 6 bases lying between them. The whole variable domain, remainder taken from reference TRBV7-2 and TRBJ1-2, is GAGVSQSPSNKVTEKGKDVELRCDPISGHTALYWYRQSLGQGLEFLIYFQGNSAPDKSGLPSDRFSAERTGGSVSTLTIQRTQQEDSAVYLCASSLRSYGYTFGSGTRLTVV.

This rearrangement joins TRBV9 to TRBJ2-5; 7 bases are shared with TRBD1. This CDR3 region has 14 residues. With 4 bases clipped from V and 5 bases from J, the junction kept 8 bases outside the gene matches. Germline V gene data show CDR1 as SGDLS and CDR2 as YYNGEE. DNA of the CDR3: TGTGCCAGCAGCCCTCGGACAGGAAGGGAGACCCAGTACTTC. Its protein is CASSPRTGRETQYF.

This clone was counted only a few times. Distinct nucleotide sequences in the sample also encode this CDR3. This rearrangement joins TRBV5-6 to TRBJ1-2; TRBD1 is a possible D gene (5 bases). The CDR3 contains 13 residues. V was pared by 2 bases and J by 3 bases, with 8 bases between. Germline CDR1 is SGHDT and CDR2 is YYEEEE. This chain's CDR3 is CASSFGTDYGYTF. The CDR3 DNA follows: TGTGCCAGCAGCTTCGGGACTGACTATGGCTACACCTTC. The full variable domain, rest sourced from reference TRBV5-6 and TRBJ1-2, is DAGVTQSPTHLIKTRGQQVTLRCSPKSGHDTVSWYQQALGQGPQFIFQYYEEEERQRGNFPDRFSGHQFPNYSSELNVNALLLGDSALYLCASSFGTDYGYTFGSGTRLTVV.

CDR3 DNA: TGTGCCAGCAGCACCGGGACAGGGGGCGTTAACGTCGTAGCTTTCTTT. Amino acids: CASSTGTGGVNVVAFF. The chain recombines TRBV7-9 with TRBJ1-1; 12 bases are shared with TRBD1. CDR1 is SEHNR and CDR2 is FQNEAQ in the germline V gene (reference sequence). V was pared by 5 bases and J by 10 bases, with 14 bases of the junction left unmatched. The length of the CDR3 is 16 residues.

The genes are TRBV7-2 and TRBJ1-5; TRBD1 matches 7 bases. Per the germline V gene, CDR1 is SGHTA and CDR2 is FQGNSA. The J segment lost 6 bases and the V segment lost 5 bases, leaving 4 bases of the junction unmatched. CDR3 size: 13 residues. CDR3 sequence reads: CASSEGAGQPQHF. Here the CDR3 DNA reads TGTGCCAGCAGCGAGGGGGCAGGTCAGCCCCAGCATTTT.

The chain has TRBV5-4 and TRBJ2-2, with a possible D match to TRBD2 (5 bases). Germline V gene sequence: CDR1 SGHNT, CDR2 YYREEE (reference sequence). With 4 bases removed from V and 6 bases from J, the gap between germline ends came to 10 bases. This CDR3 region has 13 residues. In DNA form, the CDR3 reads TGTGCCAGCAGCCCGGGGAGAGCCGGGGAGCTGTTTTTT. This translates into CASSPGRAGELFF.

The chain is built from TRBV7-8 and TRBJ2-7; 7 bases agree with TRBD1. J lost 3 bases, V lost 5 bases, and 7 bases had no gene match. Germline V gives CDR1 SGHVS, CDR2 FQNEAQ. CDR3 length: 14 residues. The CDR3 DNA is TGTGCCAGCAGCCTCGGGACAGCGGACTACGAGCAGTACTTC. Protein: CASSLGTADYEQYF. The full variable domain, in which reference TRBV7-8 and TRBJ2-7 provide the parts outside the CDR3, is GAGVSQSPRYKVAKRGQDVALRCDPISGHVSLFWYQQALGQGPEFLTYFQNEAQLDKSGLPSDRFFAERPEGSVSTLKIQRTQQEDSAVYLCASSLGTADYEQYFGPGTRLTVT.

The CDR3 loop reads CASRSDGSNQPQHF. Written as DNA, the CDR3 is TGTGCCAGCAGATCCGACGGTAGTAATCAGCCCCAGCATTTT. The rearrangement joins TRBV6-5 to TRBJ1-5, with no clear D. Germline CDR1 reads MNHEY; CDR2 reads SVGAGI. This CDR3 is 14 amino acids long. V lost 6 bases and J lost 4, with 13 bases in between.

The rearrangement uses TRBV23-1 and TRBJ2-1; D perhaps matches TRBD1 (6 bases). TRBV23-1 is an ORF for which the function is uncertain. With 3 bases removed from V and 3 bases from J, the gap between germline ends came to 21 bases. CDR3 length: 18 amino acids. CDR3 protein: CASSHPKDSSPNYNEQFF. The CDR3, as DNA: TGCGCCAGCAGTCACCCCAAGGACAGTTCCCCCAACTACAATGAGCAGTTCTTC.

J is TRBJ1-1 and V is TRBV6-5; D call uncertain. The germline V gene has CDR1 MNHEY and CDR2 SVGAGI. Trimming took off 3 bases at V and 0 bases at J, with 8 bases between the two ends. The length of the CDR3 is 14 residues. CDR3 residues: CASSYRQLNTEAFF. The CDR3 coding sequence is TGTGCCAGCAGTTATAGACAACTGAACACTGAAGCTTTCTTT.

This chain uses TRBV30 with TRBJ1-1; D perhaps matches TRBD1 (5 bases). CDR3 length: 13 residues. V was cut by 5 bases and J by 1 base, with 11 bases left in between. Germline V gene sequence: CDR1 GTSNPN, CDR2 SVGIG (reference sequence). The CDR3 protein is CAWERGGNTEAFF. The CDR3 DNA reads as TGTGCCTGGGAGAGGGGAGGGAACACTGAAGCTTTCTTT.

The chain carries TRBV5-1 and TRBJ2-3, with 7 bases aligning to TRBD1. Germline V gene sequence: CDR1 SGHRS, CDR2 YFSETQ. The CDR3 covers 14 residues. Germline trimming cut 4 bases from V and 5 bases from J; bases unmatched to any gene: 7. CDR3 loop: CASSGGQVRDTQYF. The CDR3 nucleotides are TGCGCCAGCAGCGGCGGACAGGTCAGAGATACGCAGTATTTT.

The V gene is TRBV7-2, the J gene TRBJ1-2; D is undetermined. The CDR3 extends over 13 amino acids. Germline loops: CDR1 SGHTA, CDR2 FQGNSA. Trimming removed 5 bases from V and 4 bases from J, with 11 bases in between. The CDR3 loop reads CASSRGKGYGYTF. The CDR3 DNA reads TGTGCCAGCAGCCGAGGCAAGGGCTATGGCTACACCTTC.

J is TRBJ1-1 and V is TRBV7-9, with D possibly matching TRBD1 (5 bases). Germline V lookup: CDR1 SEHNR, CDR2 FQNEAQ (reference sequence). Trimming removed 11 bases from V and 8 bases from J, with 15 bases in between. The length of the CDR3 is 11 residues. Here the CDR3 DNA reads TGTGCCGGCGATGACAGAGACGAAGCTTTCTTT. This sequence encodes CAGDDRDEAFF.

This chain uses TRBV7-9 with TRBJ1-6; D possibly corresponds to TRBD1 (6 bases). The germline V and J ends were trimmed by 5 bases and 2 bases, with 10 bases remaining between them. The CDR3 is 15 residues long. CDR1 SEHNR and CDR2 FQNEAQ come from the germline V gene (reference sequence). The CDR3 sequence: CASSGGGAYNSPLHF. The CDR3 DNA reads TGTGCCAGCAGCGGAGGGGGAGCCTATAATTCACCCCTCCACTTT.